The clone carrying this T cell receptor beta chain was seen a few times. This record belongs to a study of T cells in Graves' hyperthyroidism and ophthalmopathy. Across the whole study: Peripheral blood was taken when the disease was first diagnosed, before any treatment began.

TCR beta CDR3 region amplification was performed from RNA transcripts. The TCR CDR3 first-round RT-PCR relied on the HTBI primer set. TCRdb reprocessed the multiplex PCR reads with MiXCR, giving one entry per CDR3 protein. Among around 210,000 distinct CDR3 sequences listed, around a sixth were seen once. The CDR3 totals 15 residues. The germline gives CDR1 ENHRY, CDR2 SYGVKD. V trimming: 6 bases; J trimming: 3 bases; junction bases outside the gene matches: 7. This receptor was taken from a woman aged 45-65 years with Graves' hyperthyroidism. The gene calls are TRBV10-3 and TRBJ2-2, with TRBD1 matching 7 bases. Specimen: blood. The CDR3 bases are TGTGCCATCAGGGCACAGGGGTTTGACACCGGGGAGCTGTTTTTT. Its protein product is CAIRAQGFDTGELFF.